This TCR beta chain was found in a study of cytomegalovirus exposure and HLA in healthy donors. The study, taken as a whole, reports: Per published reports, the classifier diagnosed cytomegalovirus status with high specificity and sensitivity. Later on, an analysis tied approximately 15,000 TCR beta sequences to HLA alleles at 0.05 false discovery rate.

The CDR3 runs to 16 residues. V was shortened by 4 bases and J by 5 bases, with 20 bases between the two germline ends. Germline-derived CDR1 and CDR2 are SQVTM and ANQGSEA. A word on this clone: Antigen specificity is unknown.

The PCR contained 60 Vbeta and 13 Jbeta primers. Assay: immunoSEQ multiplex PCR; the TCRdb copy retains only in-frame clones and omits some. The sample is made up of around 140,000 clones, and the top ten hold less than 2% of it. The chain joins TRBV29-1 to TRBJ1-4; TRBD1 might be the D (6 bases). The origin of this receptor is a man aged 18-30 years in good health and CMV-seronegative. The source material was PBMCs. In DNA, the CDR3 is TGCAGCGTTGCACCTGTATTAGGGGGAACAAATGAAAAACTGTTTTTT. Residues: CSVAPVLGGTNEKLFF.